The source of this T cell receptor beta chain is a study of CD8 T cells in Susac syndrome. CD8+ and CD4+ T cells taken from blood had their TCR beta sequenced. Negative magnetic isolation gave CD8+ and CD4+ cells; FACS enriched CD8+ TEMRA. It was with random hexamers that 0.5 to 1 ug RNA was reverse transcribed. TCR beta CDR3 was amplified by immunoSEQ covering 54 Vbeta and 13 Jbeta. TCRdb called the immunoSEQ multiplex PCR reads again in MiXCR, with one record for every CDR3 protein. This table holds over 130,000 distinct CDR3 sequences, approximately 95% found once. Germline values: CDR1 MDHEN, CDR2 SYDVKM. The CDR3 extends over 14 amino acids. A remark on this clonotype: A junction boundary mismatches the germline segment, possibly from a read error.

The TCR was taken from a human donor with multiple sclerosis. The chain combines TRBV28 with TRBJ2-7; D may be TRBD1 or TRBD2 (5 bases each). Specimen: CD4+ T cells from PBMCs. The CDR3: CANSRGRSSYEQYF. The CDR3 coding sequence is TGTGCCAACAGTCGGGGACGTAGCTCCTACGAGCAGTACTTC.